The rows below give T cell receptor beta chains drawn from one sample of a study of T cell responses to AZD1222 COVID-19 vaccine. Here immunoSEQ multiplex PCR was the method, and the copy in TCRdb shows in-frame clones only, minus some. Altogether 150,000 to 200,000 clones are present, about nine tenths being singletons, with the ten largest covering around 5.9%. Sequencing used peripheral blood, obtained on day 0 of AZD1222 vaccination. Receptors were obtained from an adult in good health. CDR3s include the opening cysteine and the closing phenylalanine or tryptophan. D genes are given only for firm matches. Where a row states a size, it is once, few, many or the class of an expanded clone; other rows omit it.

clone_size: few
v_call: TRBV6-5
j_call: TRBJ1-3
d_call: .
cdr3_nt: TGTGCCAGCATCCCCCGGGGGGAAGTAGGAAACACCATATATTTT
cdr3_aa: CASIPRGEVGNTIYF

clone_size: .
v_call: TRBV6-2/TRBV6-3
j_call: TRBJ1-1
d_call: .
cdr3_nt: TGTGCCAGCAGTTACTCGAGGGGTGCGAACACTGAAGCTTTCTTT
cdr3_aa: CASSYSRGANTEAFF

clone_size: .
v_call: TRBV2
j_call: TRBJ2-3
d_call: .
cdr3_nt: TGTGCCAGCAGTGATACAGATACGCAGTATTTT
cdr3_aa: CASSDTDTQYF

clone_size: .
v_call: TRBV6-4
j_call: TRBJ1-5
d_call: .
cdr3_nt: TGTGCCAGCAGTGACCCAGACACCCATAGCAATCAGCCCCAGCATTTT
cdr3_aa: CASSDPDTHSNQPQHF

clone_size: .
v_call: TRBV6-5
j_call: TRBJ2-3
d_call: .
cdr3_nt: TGTGCCAGCAGACCGGGACCTCACACAGATACGCAGTATTTT
cdr3_aa: CASRPGPHTDTQYF

clone_size: .
v_call: TRBV25-1
j_call: TRBJ1-1
d_call: .
cdr3_nt: TGTGCCAGCAGCCAAGGAAGGGGTTGGGCCCGAAACACTGAAGCTTTCTTT
cdr3_aa: CASSQGRGWARNTEAFF

clone_size: .
v_call: TRBV27
j_call: TRBJ1-5
d_call: .
cdr3_nt: TGTGCCAGCAGCCTAGGGGGGAGAAATCAGCCCCAGCATTTT
cdr3_aa: CASSLGGRNQPQHF

clone_size: .
v_call: TRBV7-2
j_call: TRBJ2-5
d_call: .
cdr3_nt: TGTGCCAGCAGGAACGGTGAAGAGACCCAGTACTTC
cdr3_aa: CASRNGEETQYF

clone_size: .
v_call: TRBV4-3
j_call: TRBJ1-5
d_call: .
cdr3_nt: TGCGCCAGCAGCCAAGTTAACAGCAATCAGCCCCAGCATTTT
cdr3_aa: CASSQVNSNQPQHF

clone_size: .
v_call: TRBV5-5
j_call: TRBJ1-2
d_call: .
cdr3_nt: TGTGCCAGCAGCTTGGCCTCGGGGGTAGGGTATGGCTACACCTTC
cdr3_aa: CASSLASGVGYGYTF

clone_size: .
v_call: TRBV30
j_call: TRBJ1-5
d_call: .
cdr3_nt: TGTGCCTGGAGTGTACCCTGGGGTAATCAGCCCCAGCATTTT
cdr3_aa: CAWSVPWGNQPQHF

clone_size: .
v_call: TRBV7-9
j_call: TRBJ2-3
d_call: .
cdr3_nt: TGTGCCAGCAGCCTATACAACCGCTATACGCAGTATTTT
cdr3_aa: CASSLYNRYTQYF

clone_size: .
v_call: TRBV3-1/TRBV3-2
j_call: TRBJ1-1
d_call: .
cdr3_nt: TGTGCCAGCACCACCAAGATGGTGGGTCTCACTGAAGCTTTCTTT
cdr3_aa: CASTTKMVGLTEAFF

clone_size: few
v_call: TRBV5-1
j_call: TRBJ1-3
d_call: .
cdr3_nt: TGCGCCAGCAGCTTGGAGACAAAGGACACCATATATTTT
cdr3_aa: CASSLETKDTIYF

clone_size: .
v_call: TRBV10-3
j_call: TRBJ1-3
d_call: TRBD1
cdr3_nt: TGTGCCACGACAGGGAAAGAAACTGGAAACACCATATATTTT
cdr3_aa: CATTGKETGNTIYF